The clone carrying this T cell receptor beta chain was recorded many times. Its antigen remains unidentified. Unique molecular identifiers were incorporated when the TCRbeta library was constructed. TCRdb itself ran the PCR reads through MiXCR, one entry per CDR3 protein. The table lists roughly 30,000 distinct CDR3 sequences, roughly 6.5% of them singletons. This CDR3 has 14 residues. CDR1 and CDR2 from the germline V gene are SQVTM and ANQGSEA. V shed 3 bases and J shed 1 base, with 12 bases lying between them. This sample is drawn from a study of T-cell reconstitution after alpha-beta-depleted transplantation in children. Study conclusions and caveats: Reported findings indicate that, about two months after transplant, alpha-beta T cells came from several hundred expanded clones, which were derived from non-depleted graft cells. T-cell counts and diversity at one year post-transplant came mainly from newly produced T cells. After transplant, high TCRbeta diversity at day 60 in some patients arose from surviving recipient T cells and thymic progenitors.

Sequencing used peripheral blood, obtained 60 days after TCRalphabeta/CD19-depleted stem cell transplant. The receptor was derived from a child less than two years old who had a stem cell transplant for acute myeloid leukemia, so the T cells may come from the graft donor. This chain joins TRBV29-1 and TRBJ2-5, with D tentatively TRBD2 (6 bases). The CDR3 region is CSVDPGELQETQYF. The DNA for the CDR3 is TGCAGCGTTGACCCGGGGGAGCTCCAAGAGACCCAGTACTTC.